One sample yielded the 6 T cell receptor beta chains listed below, sequenced in a study of blood T cell repertoires in COVID-19. TCRdb's copy holds only in-frame clones and misses some; the assay was immunoSEQ multiplex PCR. The data hold around 270,000 clones, with 88% observed a single time. The sample was PBMCs or T cells enriched from blood (not recorded which). The receptors shown here come from a woman between 40 and 50 years old who had been exposed to COVID-19.

The chain carries TRBV3-1 (or the pseudogene TRBV3-2) and TRBJ1-3; tentative D call: TRBD1 (6 bases). Trimming removed 4 bases from V and 0 bases from J, with 13 bases in between. Per the germline V gene, CDR1 is LGHDT and CDR2 is YNNKEL (reference sequence). This CDR3 has 16 amino acids. CDR3 residues: CASSRGGRLSGNTIYF. As DNA, the CDR3 is TGTGCCAGCAGCCGCGGGGGGCGCCTCTCTGGAAACACCATATATTTT.

The CDR3 reads CASSVGTSELETQYF. DNA of the CDR3: TGTGCCAGCAGCGTAGGGACTAGTGAGTTGGAGACCCAGTACTTC. The gene calls are TRBV9 and TRBJ2-5; 7 nucleotides match TRBD2. Germline CDR1 and CDR2: SGDLS and YYNGEE. The CDR3 runs to 15 residues. The V and J ends lost 0 bases and 5 bases, in that order; junction bases with no gene match: 7.

The chain recombines TRBV6-2 or TRBV6-3 with TRBJ1-3; the match to TRBD1 covers 8 bases. V shed 5 bases and J 0 bases; nucleotides not matched to a gene: 9. Germline assignment: CDR1 MNHEY and CDR2 SVGEGT. The CDR3 is 17 amino acids. The CDR3 DNA reads TGTGCCAGCAGTGACCGGGACAGGCGCTTCTCTGGAAACACCATATATTTT. Translated, it gives CASSDRDRRFSGNTIYF.

The rearrangement links TRBV6-5 to TRBJ1-3; D is unclear. Trimming left V 6 bases short and J 0 bases short, with 3 bases between. This CDR3 spans 12 amino acids. Germline CDR1 and CDR2: MNHEY and SVGAGI. The CDR3 DNA reads TGTGCCAGCAGCTTCTCTGGAAACACCATATATTTT. Its translation is CASSFSGNTIYF.

In its sample, this clone was seen once. The chain employs TRBV6-2 or TRBV6-3 and TRBJ1-2, with 10 bases fitting TRBD1. CDR3 length equals 15 residues. CDR1 and CDR2 (germline): MNHEY, SVGEGT. The junction had 4 bases not matched to a gene; V was cut back by 2 bases and J by 4 bases. The CDR3 coding sequence is TGTGCCAGCAGTTACCCGACAGGGGGCGCCTATGGCTACACCTTC. Its translation is CASSYPTGGAYGYTF.

V and J are TRBV27 and TRBJ1-2; possible D gene TRBD1, 5 bases. The germline V gene has CDR1 MNHEY and CDR2 SMNVEV (reference sequence). Trimming took 11 bases from V and 0 from J, leaving 13 bases between them. The CDR3 loop spans 13 amino acids. CDR3 sequence (DNA): TGTGCCCCCTGGGGGGGAGCTAACTATGGCTACACCTTC. Translating it yields CAPWGGANYGYTF.